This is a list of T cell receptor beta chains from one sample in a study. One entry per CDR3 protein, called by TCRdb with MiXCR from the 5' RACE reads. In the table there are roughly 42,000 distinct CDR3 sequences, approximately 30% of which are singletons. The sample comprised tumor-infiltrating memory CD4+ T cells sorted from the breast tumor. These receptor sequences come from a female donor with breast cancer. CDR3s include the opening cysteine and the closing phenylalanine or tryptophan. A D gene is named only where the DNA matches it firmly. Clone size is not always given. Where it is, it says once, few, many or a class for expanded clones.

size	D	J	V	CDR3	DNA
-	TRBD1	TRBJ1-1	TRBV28	CASRDRGWGNTEAFF	TGTGCCAGCAGGGACAGGGGGTGGGGGAACACTGAAGCTTTCTTT
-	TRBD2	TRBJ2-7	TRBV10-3	CAIRESGLAGEGAYEQYF	TGTGCCATCAGGGAATCGGGACTAGCGGGAGAGGGGGCCTACGAGCAGTACTTC
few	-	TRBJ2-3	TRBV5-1	CASFGGTSTDTQYF	TGCGCCAGCTTTGGCGGGACTAGCACAGATACGCAGTATTTT
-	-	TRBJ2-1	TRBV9	CASSPRVGDSGYNEQFF	TGTGCCAGCAGCCCCCGAGTCGGGGACTCGGGATACAATGAGCAGTTCTTC
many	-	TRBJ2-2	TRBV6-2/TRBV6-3	CASSYSAGELFF	TGTGCCAGCAGTTACTCGGCCGGGGAGCTGTTTTTT
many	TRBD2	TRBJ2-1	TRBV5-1	CASSAGGGFDEQFF	TGCGCCAGCAGCGCGGGGGGGGGTTTCGATGAGCAGTTCTTC
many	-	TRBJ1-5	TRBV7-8	CASSLQGRQPQHF	TGTGCCAGCAGCTTACAGGGACGTCAGCCCCAGCATTTT
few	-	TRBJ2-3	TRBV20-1	CSARPETAFYTDTQYF	TGCAGTGCTAGGCCGGAGACCGCCTTTTACACAGATACGCAGTATTTT
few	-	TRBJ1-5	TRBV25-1	CASSESSQPQHF	TGTGCCAGCAGTGAATCGAGTCAGCCCCAGCATTTT
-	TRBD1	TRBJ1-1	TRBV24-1	CATSEGQGRTEAFF	TGTGCCACCAGTGAGGGACAGGGGAGGACTGAAGCTTTCTTT
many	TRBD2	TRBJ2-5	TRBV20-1	CSAPLLRTRRVETQYF	TGCAGTGCTCCCCTCCTTAGGACTAGGCGGGTCGAGACCCAGTACTTC
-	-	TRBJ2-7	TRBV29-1	CSVVQGGSEQYF	TGCAGCGTTGTACAGGGAGGGAGCGAGCAGTACTTC
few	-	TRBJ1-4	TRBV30	CAWSENREKLFF	TGTGCCTGGAGTGAAAACAGGGAAAAACTGTTTTTT
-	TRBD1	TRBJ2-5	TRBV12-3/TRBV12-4	CASSRRQGQETQYF	TGTGCCAGCAGCCGTAGACAGGGCCAAGAGACCCAGTACTTC
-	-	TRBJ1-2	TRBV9	CASSVGGGDYGYTF	TGTGCCAGCAGCGTAGGGGGAGGTGACTATGGCTACACCTTC
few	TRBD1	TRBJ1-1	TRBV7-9	CASSSDRGNTEAFF	TGTGCCAGCAGCTCCGACAGGGGTAACACTGAAGCTTTCTTT
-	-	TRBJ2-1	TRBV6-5	CASTKEARLSYNEQFF	TGTGCCAGCACCAAAGAGGCCCGACTCTCCTACAATGAGCAGTTCTTC
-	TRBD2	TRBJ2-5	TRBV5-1	CASSSDFSGGYYIRETQYF	TGCGCCAGCAGCTCCGACTTTAGCGGGGGTTACTACATACGGGAGACCCAGTACTTC
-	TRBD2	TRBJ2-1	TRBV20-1	CSALQVGGLAGSGEQFF	TGCAGTGCTCTCCAAGTGGGAGGACTAGCGGGGAGCGGTGAGCAGTTCTTC
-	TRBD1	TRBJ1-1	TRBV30	CAGVGTANTEAFF	TGTGCCGGAGTAGGGACAGCGAACACTGAAGCTTTCTTT
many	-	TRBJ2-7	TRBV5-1	CASSPGQHGPSYEQYF	TGCGCCAGCAGCCCAGGACAGCACGGCCCCTCCTACGAGCAGTACTTC
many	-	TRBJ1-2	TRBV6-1	CASSEALLPSEGYTF	TGTGCCAGCAGTGAAGCGCTTCTACCCTCGGAGGGCTACACCTTC
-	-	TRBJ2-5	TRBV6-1	CASSEPGALYKTQYF	TGTGCCAGCAGTGAACCGGGAGCGTTGTATAAGACCCAGTACTTC
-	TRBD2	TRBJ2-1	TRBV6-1	CASSESSGGNYNEQFF	TGTGCCAGCAGTGAATCTAGCGGGGGGAATTACAATGAGCAGTTCTTC
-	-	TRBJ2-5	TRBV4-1	CASSQVRPFKETQYF	TGCGCCAGCAGCCAAGTCCGACCCTTCAAGGAGACCCAGTACTTC
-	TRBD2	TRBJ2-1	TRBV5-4	CASSSLAGDNEQFF	TGTGCCAGCAGCTCGCTAGCGGGGGACAATGAGCAGTTCTTC
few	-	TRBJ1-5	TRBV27	CASSLRGLYSNQPQHF	TGTGCCAGCAGCCTACGAGGACTTTATAGCAATCAGCCCCAGCATTTT
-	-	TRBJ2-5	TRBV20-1	CSARGGSRQYF	TGCAGTGCTAGAGGAGGGTCCCGTCAGTACTTC
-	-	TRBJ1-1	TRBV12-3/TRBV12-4	CASSLSVGAEAFF	TGTGCCAGCAGTTTATCGGTCGGGGCTGAAGCTTTCTTT
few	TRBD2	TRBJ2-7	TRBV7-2	CASSPTSPGLAGVEQYF	TGTGCCAGCAGCCCCACCTCCCCGGGACTAGCGGGAGTCGAGCAGTACTTC
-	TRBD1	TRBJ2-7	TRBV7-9	CASSLVGQGAVGEQYF	TGTGCCAGCAGCTTAGTTGGACAGGGTGCTGTAGGCGAGCAGTACTTC
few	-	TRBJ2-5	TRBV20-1	CSARGTSPETQYF	TGCAGTGCTCGAGGGACCAGCCCAGAGACCCAGTACTTC
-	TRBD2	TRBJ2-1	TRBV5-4	CASSLLRLAGRAGSEQFF	TGTGCCAGCAGCTTGTTGCGTCTAGCGGGGCGGGCCGGAAGTGAGCAGTTCTTC
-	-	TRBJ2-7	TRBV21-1	CASSKRDTPYEQYF	TGTGCCAGCAGCAAGAGGGACACTCCCTACGAGCAGTACTTC
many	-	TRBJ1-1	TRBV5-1	CASSLDEGNTEAFF	TGCGCCAGCAGCTTGGATGAGGGGAACACTGAAGCTTTCTTT
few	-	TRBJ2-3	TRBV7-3	CASSLSWGDTQYF	TGTGCCAGCAGCTTAAGTTGGGGAGATACGCAGTATTTT
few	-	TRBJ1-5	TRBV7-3	CASSLTGGQPQHF	TGTGCCAGCAGCTTGACAGGAGGTCAGCCCCAGCATTTT
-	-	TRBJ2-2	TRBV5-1	CASRYDGSTGELFF	TGCGCCAGCAGGTATGACGGGAGCACCGGGGAGCTGTTTTTT
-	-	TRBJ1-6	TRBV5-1	CASRDSTNSPLHF	TGCGCCAGCAGGGACAGCACCAATTCACCCCTCCACTTT
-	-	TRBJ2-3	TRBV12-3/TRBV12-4	CASRELGTDTQYF	TGTGCCAGCAGAGAGCTGGGCACAGATACGCAGTATTTT
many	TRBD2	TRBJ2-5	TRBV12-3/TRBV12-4	CASSAGTTSGGETQYF	TGTGCCAGCAGTGCCGGGACTACATCCGGCGGAGAGACCCAGTACTTC
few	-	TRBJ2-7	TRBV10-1	CASTAGPGPYEQYF	TGCGCCAGCACGGCGGGCCCTGGGCCCTACGAGCAGTACTTC